This T cell receptor beta chain was found in a study of CD4+ T cells in melanoma. About this clone: Its antigen is unknown.

Study-wide points: Neoantigen-specific CD4+ T cells in melanoma reportedly had diverse differentiation states. CD8+ T cell, macrophage and B cell function reportedly correlated with neoantigen-specific CD4+ T cells.

Data came from immunoSEQ multiplex PCR; TCRdb stores just in-frame clones and leaves some out. Here the sample spans around 55,000 clones, approximately 70% being singletons. CDR3 length equals 14 residues. V was shortened by 4 bases and J by 2 bases, with 13 bases between the two germline ends. Germline lookup yields CDR1 SGHRS and CDR2 YFSETQ. This chain uses TRBV5-1 with TRBJ2-7; D is possibly TRBD1 or TRBD2 (5 bases each). This TCR was recovered from a human donor with melanoma. Input material: tumor tissue. CDR3 sequence reads: CASSPGTHAYEQYF. The DNA of the CDR3 is TGCGCCAGCAGCCCCGGGACGCATGCCTACGAGCAGTACTTC.